This is a list of T cell receptor beta chains from one sample in a study of blood T cell repertoires in COVID-19. The assay was immunoSEQ multiplex PCR, and TCRdb's table has in-frame clones only and misses some. The profile shows 150,000 or so clones, about 87% of them singletons. What was sequenced was peripheral blood. Source of these receptors: a human donor in a cohort sampled during active COVID-19. Both conserved end residues are part of each CDR3. Fields, in order: J gene, V gene, D gene, CDR3 length, clone size, CDR3 DNA, CDR3 protein. A D gene is named only where the DNA matches it firmly. Only part of the rows carry a size: once, few, many, or a class if the clone is expanded.

TRBJ1-6 | TRBV9 | NA | 17 | many | TGTGCCAGCAGCGTAGCTGGTTTTTACAGGGATAATTCACCCCTCCACTTT | CASSVAGFYRDNSPLHF
TRBJ1-1 | TRBV19 | NA | 15 | NA | TGTGCCAGTAGTATATCGGGGAGTGGTAACACTGAAGCTTTCTTT | CASSISGSGNTEAFF
TRBJ1-5 | TRBV6-5 | NA | 14 | NA | TGTGCCAGCAGTCCCGCGGGGGAAGGTCAGCCCCAGCATTTT | CASSPAGEGQPQHF
TRBJ1-4 | TRBV7-9 | TRBD1 | 14 | NA | TGTGCCAGCAGCCCCGGACAGGGAGGCGAAAAACTGTTTTTT | CASSPGQGGEKLFF
TRBJ1-2 | TRBV7-9 | NA | 15 | NA | TGTGCCAGCAGCTTAGGTTCCGGGGGTGGTGAAGGCTACACCTTC | CASSLGSGGGEGYTF
TRBJ2-7 | TRBV3-1/TRBV3-2 | TRBD1 | 15 | NA | TGTGCCAGCAGCCAAATGGCGACAGGGGGAAACGAGCAGTACTTC | CASSQMATGGNEQYF
TRBJ2-1 | TRBV5-5 | TRBD1 | 15 | few | TGTGCCAGCAGCTGGACAGGGGAGGATTACAATGAGCAGTTCTTC | CASSWTGEDYNEQFF
TRBJ2-2 | TRBV7-3 | NA | 15 | NA | TGTGCCAGCAGCTTACAAGCGGCGAACACCGGGGAGCTGTTTTTT | CASSLQAANTGELFF
TRBJ1-2 | TRBV18 | TRBD1 | 15 | NA | TGTGCCAGCTCACCACCGGGCAGGGGGCAGACTGGCTACACCTTC | CASSPPGRGQTGYTF
TRBJ1-1 | TRBV27 | NA | 14 | NA | TGTGCCAGCAGTTTCCGAGGGAGTAGCACTGAAGCTTTCTTT | CASSFRGSSTEAFF
TRBJ1-6 | TRBV5-1 | TRBD1 | 13 | NA | TGCGCCAGCAGGACAGGGTTTAATTCACCCCTCCACTTT | CASRTGFNSPLHF
TRBJ2-1 | TRBV5-4 | NA | 16 | NA | TGTGCCAGCAGCTTGAAAGACTGGTGGTTAACCAATGAGCAGTTCTTC | CASSLKDWWLTNEQFF
TRBJ2-7 | TRBV6-2/TRBV6-3 | NA | 15 | NA | TGTGCCAGCAGTTACGTGGCGGGGGCCTACTACGAGCAGTACTTC | CASSYVAGAYYEQYF
TRBJ1-1 | TRBV27 | TRBD1 | 15 | few | TGTGCCAGCAGTTTAGGGACAGAGCCGAACACTGAAGCTTTCTTT | CASSLGTEPNTEAFF
TRBJ2-1 | TRBV5-6 | NA | 15 | once | TGTGCCAGCACTCACAGGGGGGGCTCCTACAATGAGCAGTTCTTC | CASTHRGGSYNEQFF
TRBJ1-4 | TRBV27 | NA | 16 | once | TGTGCCAGCAGTTTTACTCAAGGGAGTTTGGGTGAAAAACTGTTTTTT | CASSFTQGSLGEKLFF
TRBJ1-1 | TRBV15 | NA | 15 | NA | TGTGCCACCAGCAGAGTGGGCAGGGCGATGGCTGAAGCTTTCTTT | CATSRVGRAMAEAFF
TRBJ1-2 | TRBV2 | TRBD1 | 13 | NA | TGTGCCAGTCGAATCTCGGACAGGGGCGGCTACACCTTC | CASRISDRGGYTF
TRBJ1-5 | TRBV12-3/TRBV12-4 | NA | 13 | NA | TGTGCCAGCAGTTTAGCTGGAGATCAGCCCCAGCATTTT | CASSLAGDQPQHF
TRBJ2-3 | TRBV19 | NA | 14 | NA | TGTGCCAGTAGTATCCTCTTAAACACAGATACGCAGTATTTT | CASSILLNTDTQYF
TRBJ2-1 | TRBV4-1 | TRBD2 | 17 | NA | TGCGCCAGCAGCCCTTCGACTAGCGGGAGGGCCGGCTATGAGCAGTTCTTC | CASSPSTSGRAGYEQFF
TRBJ2-1 | TRBV15 | NA | 14 | NA | TGTGCCACCAGCAAGAGCGGGTCCTACAATGAGCAGTTCTTC | CATSKSGSYNEQFF
TRBJ2-5 | TRBV15 | TRBD2 | 14 | NA | TGTGCCACAACCCCGGGACTAGCTATCTCTACCCAGTACTTC | CATTPGLAISTQYF
TRBJ2-1 | TRBV24-1 | TRBD2 | 15 | NA | TGTGCCACCAGTGGGGGGACTAGCAGCGTTAATGAGCAGTTCTTC | CATSGGTSSVNEQFF
TRBJ2-5 | TRBV7-2 | TRBD1 | 16 | NA | TGTGCCAGCAGCTCACAGGGGGTCCGTAACCAAGAGACCCAGTACTTC | CASSSQGVRNQETQYF
TRBJ2-3 | TRBV7-2 | NA | 16 | once | TGTGCCAGCAGCCAGGGGAACCTAGCAGAGTCAGATACGCAGTATTTT | CASSQGNLAESDTQYF
TRBJ1-4 | TRBV5-4 | NA | 15 | NA | TGTGCCAGCAGCTTGGCGACGGAGACTAATGAAAAACTGTTTTTT | CASSLATETNEKLFF
TRBJ1-5 | TRBV6-2/TRBV6-3 | NA | 15 | NA | TGTGCCAGCAGCCCCGAATCAGGGGGCAATCAGCCCCAGCATTTT | CASSPESGGNQPQHF
TRBJ1-4 | TRBV5-1 | TRBD1 | 16 | once | TGCGCCAGCAGACTAGAGGGGGCGCTTGCTAATGAAAAACTGTTTTTT | CASRLEGALANEKLFF
TRBJ1-4 | TRBV28 | NA | 16 | NA | TGTGCCAGCAGTTCCCCCCGAGGTCCCTCTAAGGAAAAACTGTTTTTT | CASSSPRGPSKEKLFF
TRBJ1-5 | TRBV5-6 | NA | 13 | NA | TGTGCCAGCAGCTACGGGGAATCTCAGCCCCAGCATTTT | CASSYGESQPQHF
TRBJ1-6 | TRBV6-5 | TRBD1 | 14 | NA | TGTGCCAGCAGGGGGACAGCTTATAATTCACCCCTCCACTTT | CASRGTAYNSPLHF
TRBJ2-2 | TRBV19 | NA | 14 | NA | TGTGCCAGTACTTTACAGGTTTACACCGGGGAGCTGTTTTTT | CASTLQVYTGELFF
TRBJ1-2 | TRBV6-5 | NA | 14 | NA | TGTGCCAGCAGTTTTCACAGGGCTGACTATGGCTACACCTTC | CASSFHRADYGYTF
TRBJ2-3 | TRBV9 | TRBD1 | 16 | NA | TGTGCCAGCAGCCCACCTCGGGACAGCGCTTTGGATACGCAGTATTTT | CASSPPRDSALDTQYF
TRBJ2-5 | TRBV2 | NA | 11 | NA | TGTGCCAGCAGCCAGCAAGAGACCCAGTACTTC | CASSQQETQYF
TRBJ2-7 | TRBV5-6 | TRBD1 | 17 | NA | TGTGCCAGCAGCTTGGTAAGGGACAGGGGATTCTCCTACGAGCAGTACTTC | CASSLVRDRGFSYEQYF